The rows below give T cell receptor beta chains drawn from one sample of a study of blood T cell repertoires in COVID-19. TCRdb's copy holds only in-frame clones and misses some; the assay was immunoSEQ multiplex PCR. Of roughly 300,000 clones listed, approximately 91% are singletons. The sequenced material came from peripheral blood. Receptors originate from a woman younger than 45 with COVID-19, enrolled during active disease. The CDR3 runs from the conserved cysteine through the conserved F or W. The order of the fields is D gene, J gene, clone size, V gene, CDR3 DNA, CDR3 protein. A D gene is named only where the DNA matches it firmly. Some rows mark clone size as missing; the rest say once, few, many or name a class of expanded clone.

>TRBD1|TRBJ2-7|-|TRBV5-1
TGCGCCAGCAGCATCGGACAGGACTACGAGCAGTACTTC
CASSIGQDYEQYF
>-|TRBJ1-5|-|TRBV6-5
TGTGCCAGCAGCCAGAATAGCAATCAGCCCCAGCATTTT
CASSQNSNQPQHF
>TRBD1|TRBJ1-3|-|TRBV19
TGTGCCAGTAGTCCGACAGGGGCCTTCAGGGGAAACACCATATATTTT
CASSPTGAFRGNTIYF
>-|TRBJ1-5|once|TRBV10-3
TGTGCCATCAGTGTAGGGGTAGAGCAGCCCCAGCATTTT
CAISVGVEQPQHF
>-|TRBJ2-7|-|TRBV19
TGTGCCAGTAGTCCCAACGGGGGGCGGAACGAGCAGTACTTC
CASSPNGGRNEQYF
>TRBD2|TRBJ2-2|once|TRBV5-1
TGCGCCAGCAGCTTGCCAAGACTAGCGGAATCTTACACCGGGGAGCTGTTTTTT
CASSLPRLAESYTGELFF
>-|TRBJ1-1|-|TRBV11-1
TGTGCCAGCAGCTTCGGCAGGGCGGTCGCTGAAGCTTTCTTT
CASSFGRAVAEAFF
>-|TRBJ1-1|-|TRBV14
TGTGCCAGCAGCCAAGAGAGAAACACTGAAGCTTTCTTT
CASSQERNTEAFF
>TRBD1|TRBJ1-2|-|TRBV6-6
TGTGCCAGCAGTTACTCCCAGACAGGGAACTATGGCTACACCTTC
CASSYSQTGNYGYTF
>-|TRBJ1-2|-|TRBV3-1/TRBV3-2
TGTGCCAGCAGCCAAGAGACGTCTTGGGCTGGCTACACCTTC
CASSQETSWAGYTF
>-|TRBJ1-4|-|TRBV2
TGTGCCAGCAGTGCACAGGGAAGGAGTGAAAAACTGTTTTTT
CASSAQGRSEKLFF